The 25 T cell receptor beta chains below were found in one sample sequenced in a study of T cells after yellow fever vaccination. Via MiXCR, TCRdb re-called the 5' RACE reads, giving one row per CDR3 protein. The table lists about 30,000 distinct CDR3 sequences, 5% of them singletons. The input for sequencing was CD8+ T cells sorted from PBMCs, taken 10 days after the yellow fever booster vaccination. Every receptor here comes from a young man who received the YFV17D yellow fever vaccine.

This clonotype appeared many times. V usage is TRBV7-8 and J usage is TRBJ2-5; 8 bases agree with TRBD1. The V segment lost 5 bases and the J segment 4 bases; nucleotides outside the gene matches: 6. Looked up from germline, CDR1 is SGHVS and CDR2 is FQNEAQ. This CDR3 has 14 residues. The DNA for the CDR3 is TGTGCCAGCAGCGCAGGCAGGGGGCGAGAGACCCAGTACTTC. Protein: CASSAGRGRETQYF.

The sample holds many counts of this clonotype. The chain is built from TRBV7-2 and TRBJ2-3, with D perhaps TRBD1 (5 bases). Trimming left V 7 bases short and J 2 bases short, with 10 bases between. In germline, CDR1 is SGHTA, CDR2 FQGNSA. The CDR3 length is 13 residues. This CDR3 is CASIATATDTQYF. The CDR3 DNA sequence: TGTGCCAGCATCGCGACAGCCACAGATACGCAGTATTTT.

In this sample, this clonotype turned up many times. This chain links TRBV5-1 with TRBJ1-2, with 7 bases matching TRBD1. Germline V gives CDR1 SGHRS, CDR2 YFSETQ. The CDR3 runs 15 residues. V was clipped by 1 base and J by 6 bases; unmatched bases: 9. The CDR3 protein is CASSLSRGILNGYTF. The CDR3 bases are TGCGCCAGCAGCTTGTCCAGGGGGATTTTGAATGGCTACACCTTC.

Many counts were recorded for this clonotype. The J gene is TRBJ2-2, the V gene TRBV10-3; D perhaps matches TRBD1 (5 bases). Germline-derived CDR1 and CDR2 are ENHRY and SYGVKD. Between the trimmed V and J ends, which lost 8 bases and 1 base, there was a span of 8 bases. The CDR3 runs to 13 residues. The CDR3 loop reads CAIVTENTGELFF. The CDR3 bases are TGTGCCATCGTGACAGAGAACACCGGGGAGCTGTTTTTT.

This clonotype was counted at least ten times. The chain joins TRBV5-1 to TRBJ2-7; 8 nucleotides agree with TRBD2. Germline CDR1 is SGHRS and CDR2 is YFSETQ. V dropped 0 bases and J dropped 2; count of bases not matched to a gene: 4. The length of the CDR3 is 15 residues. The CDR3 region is CASSLGMGLAYEQYF. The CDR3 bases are TGCGCCAGCAGCTTGGGAATGGGACTAGCCTACGAGCAGTACTTC.

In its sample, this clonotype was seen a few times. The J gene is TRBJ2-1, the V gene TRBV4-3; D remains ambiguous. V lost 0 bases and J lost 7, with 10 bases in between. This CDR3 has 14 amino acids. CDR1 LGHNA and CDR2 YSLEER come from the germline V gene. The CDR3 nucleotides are TGCGCCAGCAGCCAAGATAGTCGAGATAATGAGCAGTTCTTC. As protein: CASSQDSRDNEQFF.

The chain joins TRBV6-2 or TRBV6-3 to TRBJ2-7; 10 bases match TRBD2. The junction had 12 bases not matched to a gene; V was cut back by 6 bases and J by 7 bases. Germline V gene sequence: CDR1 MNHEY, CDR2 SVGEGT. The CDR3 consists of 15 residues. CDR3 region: CASSKLAGSWEEQYF. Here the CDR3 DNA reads TGTGCCAGCAGCAAACTAGCGGGATCCTGGGAGGAGCAGTACTTC.

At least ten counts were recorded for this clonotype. The CDR3 loop is CASSQVSRDVYQETQYF. The CDR3 nucleotides are TGTGCCAGCAGCCAAGTCTCGCGGGACGTGTACCAAGAGACCCAGTACTTC. V and J are TRBV4-2 and TRBJ2-5; tentatively, D is TRBD2 (6 bases). With 1 base removed from V and 0 bases from J, the gap between germline ends came to 15 bases. The germline V gene has CDR1 LGHNA and CDR2 YNFKEQ. CDR3 length equals 17 residues.

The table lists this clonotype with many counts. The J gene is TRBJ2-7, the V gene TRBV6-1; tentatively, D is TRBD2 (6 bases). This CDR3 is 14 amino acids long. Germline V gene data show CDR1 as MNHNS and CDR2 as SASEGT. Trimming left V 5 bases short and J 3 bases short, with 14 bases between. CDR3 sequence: CASSPGDSNYEQYF. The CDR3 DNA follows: TGTGCCAGCAGTCCGGGAGATTCTAACTACGAGCAGTACTTC.

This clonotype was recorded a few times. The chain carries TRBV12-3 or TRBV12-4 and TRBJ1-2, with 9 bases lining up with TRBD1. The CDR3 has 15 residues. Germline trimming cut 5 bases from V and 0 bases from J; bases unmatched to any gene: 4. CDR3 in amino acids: CASSPRQGANYGYTF. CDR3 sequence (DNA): TGTGCCAGCAGTCCCAGACAGGGGGCTAACTATGGCTACACCTTC.

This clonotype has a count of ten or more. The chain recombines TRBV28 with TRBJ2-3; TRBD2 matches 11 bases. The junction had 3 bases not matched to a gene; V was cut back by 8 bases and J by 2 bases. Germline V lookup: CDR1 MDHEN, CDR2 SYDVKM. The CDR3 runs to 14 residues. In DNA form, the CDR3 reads TGTGCCAGCGGGACTAGCGGTGCCACAGATACGCAGTATTTT. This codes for CASGTSGATDTQYF. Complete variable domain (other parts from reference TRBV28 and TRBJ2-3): DVKVTQSSRYLVKRTGEKVFLECVQDMDHENMFWYRQDPGLGLRLIYFSYDVKMKEKGDIPEGYSVSREKKERFSLILESASTNQTSMYLCASGTSGATDTQYFGPGTRLTVL.

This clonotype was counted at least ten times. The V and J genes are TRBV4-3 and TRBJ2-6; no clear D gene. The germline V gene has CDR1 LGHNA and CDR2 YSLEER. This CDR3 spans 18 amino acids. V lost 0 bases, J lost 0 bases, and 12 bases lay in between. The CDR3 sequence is CASSQEGTESSGANVLTF. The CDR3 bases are TGCGCCAGCAGCCAAGAGGGTACAGAGAGCTCTGGGGCCAACGTCCTGACTTTC.

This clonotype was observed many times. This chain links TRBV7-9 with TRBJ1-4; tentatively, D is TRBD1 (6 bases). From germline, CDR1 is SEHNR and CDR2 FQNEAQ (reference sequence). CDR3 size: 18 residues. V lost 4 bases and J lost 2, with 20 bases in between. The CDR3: CASSSSEIGRGTNEKLFF. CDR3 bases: TGTGCCAGCAGCTCTAGCGAAATCGGTAGGGGGACTAATGAAAAACTGTTTTTT.

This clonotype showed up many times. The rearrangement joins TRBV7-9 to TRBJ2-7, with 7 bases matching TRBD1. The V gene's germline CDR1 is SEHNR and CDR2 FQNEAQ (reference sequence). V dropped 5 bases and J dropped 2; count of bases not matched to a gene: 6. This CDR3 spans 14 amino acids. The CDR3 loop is CASSQDGQAYEQYF. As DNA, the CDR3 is TGTGCCAGCAGCCAGGACGGACAGGCCTACGAGCAGTACTTC.

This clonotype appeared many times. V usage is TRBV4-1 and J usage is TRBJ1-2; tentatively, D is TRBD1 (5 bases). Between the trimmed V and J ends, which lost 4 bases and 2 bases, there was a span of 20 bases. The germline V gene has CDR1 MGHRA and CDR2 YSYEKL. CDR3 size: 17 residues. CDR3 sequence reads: CASSRGYAGSENYGYTF. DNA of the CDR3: TGCGCCAGCAGCCGGGGGTACGCCGGGTCAGAAAACTATGGCTACACCTTC.

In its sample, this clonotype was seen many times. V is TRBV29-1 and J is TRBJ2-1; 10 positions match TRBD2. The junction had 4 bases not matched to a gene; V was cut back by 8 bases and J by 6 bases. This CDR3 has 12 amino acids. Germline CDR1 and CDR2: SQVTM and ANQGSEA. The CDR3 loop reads CSLAGEVNEQFF. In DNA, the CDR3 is TGCAGCCTAGCGGGAGAGGTCAATGAGCAGTTCTTC.

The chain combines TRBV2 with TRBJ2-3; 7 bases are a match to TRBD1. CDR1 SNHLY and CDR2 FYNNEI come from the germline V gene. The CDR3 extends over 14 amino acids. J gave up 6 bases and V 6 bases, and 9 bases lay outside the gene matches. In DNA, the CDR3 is TGTGCCAGCAGCCCCAGTGACAGGGCCGATACGCAGTATTTT. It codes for CASSPSDRADTQYF.

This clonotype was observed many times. This CDR3 reads CASSTGQGAEAFF. Written as DNA, the CDR3 is TGTGCCAGCAGCACGGGACAGGGGGCTGAAGCTTTCTTT. This rearrangement joins TRBV28 to TRBJ1-1; TRBD1 aligns across 11 bases. The germline CDR1 and CDR2 sequences are MDHEN and SYDVKM. V shed 6 bases, J shed 6 bases, and the junction held 3 bases outside the gene matches. The CDR3 is 13 residues long.

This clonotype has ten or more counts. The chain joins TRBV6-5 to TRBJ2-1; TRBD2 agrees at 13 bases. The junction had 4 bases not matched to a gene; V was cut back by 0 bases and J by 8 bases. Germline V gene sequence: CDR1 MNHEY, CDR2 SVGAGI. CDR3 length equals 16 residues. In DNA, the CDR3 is TGTGCCAGCAGTTACTCTATAACTAGCGGGAGGGATGAGCAGTTCTTC. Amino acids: CASSYSITSGRDEQFF.

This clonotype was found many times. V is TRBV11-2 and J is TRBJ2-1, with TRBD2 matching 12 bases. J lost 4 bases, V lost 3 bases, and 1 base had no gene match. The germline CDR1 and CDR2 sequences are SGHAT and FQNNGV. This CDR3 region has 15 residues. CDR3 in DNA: TGTGCCAGCAGCTTGACTAGCGGGAGATACAATGAGCAGTTCTTC. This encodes CASSLTSGRYNEQFF. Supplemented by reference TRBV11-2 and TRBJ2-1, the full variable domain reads EAGVAQSPRYKIIEKRQSVAFWCNPISGHATLYWYQQILGQGPKLLIQFQNNGVVDDSQLPKDRFSAERLKGVDSTLKIQPAKLEDSAVYLCASSLTSGRYNEQFFGPGTRLTVL.

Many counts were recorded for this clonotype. The DNA for the CDR3 is TGTGCCAGCAGCCCCCTTTCGACTAGCATCTTCTCCTACGAGCAGTACTTC. This encodes CASSPLSTSIFSYEQYF. The chain couples TRBV7-2 to TRBJ2-7, with 7 bases aligning to TRBD2. The CDR3 length is 17 residues. Trimming took 5 bases from V and 0 from J; bases not matched to a gene: 13. CDR1 SGHTA and CDR2 FQGNSA come from the germline V gene. Full variable domain (missing parts from reference TRBV7-2 and TRBJ2-7): GAGVSQSPSNKVTEKGKDVELRCDPISGHTALYWYRQSLGQGLEFLIYFQGNSAPDKSGLPSDRFSAERTGGSVSTLTIQRTQQEDSAVYLCASSPLSTSIFSYEQYFGPGTRLTVT.

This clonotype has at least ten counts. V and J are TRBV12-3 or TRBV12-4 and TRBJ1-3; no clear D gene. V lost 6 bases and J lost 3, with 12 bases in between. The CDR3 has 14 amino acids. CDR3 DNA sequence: TGTGCCAGCAGATTCTTCGAGGGTGGAAACACCATATATTTT. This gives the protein CASRFFEGGNTIYF.

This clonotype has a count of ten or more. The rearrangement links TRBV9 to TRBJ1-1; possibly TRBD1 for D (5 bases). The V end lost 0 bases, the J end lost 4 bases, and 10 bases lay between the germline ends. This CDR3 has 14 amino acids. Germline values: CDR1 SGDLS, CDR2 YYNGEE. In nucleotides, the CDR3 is TGTGCCAGCAGCGTAGCGGGGGTTAGCACTGAAGCTTTCTTT. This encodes CASSVAGVSTEAFF.

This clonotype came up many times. The CDR3 spells CASSLGRALRANEKLFF. The CDR3 region has the DNA TGCGCCAGCAGCTTGGGGCGAGCCCTTAGGGCTAATGAAAAACTGTTTTTT. The chain joins TRBV5-1 to TRBJ1-4; unclear D gene. CDR1 is SGHRS and CDR2 is YFSETQ in the germline V gene. The CDR3 covers 17 residues. Trimming took 0 bases from V and 3 from J, leaving 15 bases between them. Filled out from reference TRBV5-1 and TRBJ1-4, the complete variable domain reads KAGVTQTPRYLIKTRGQQVTLSCSPISGHRSVSWYQQTPGQGLQFLFEYFSETQRNKGNFPGRFSGRQFSNSRSEMNVSTLELGDSALYLCASSLGRALRANEKLFFGSGTQLSVL.

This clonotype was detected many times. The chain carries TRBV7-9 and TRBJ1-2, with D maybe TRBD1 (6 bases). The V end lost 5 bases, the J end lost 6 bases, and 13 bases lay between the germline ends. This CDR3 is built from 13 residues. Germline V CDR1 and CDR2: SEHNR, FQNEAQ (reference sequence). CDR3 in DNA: TGTGCCAGCAGCATTACAGGGTGGGATGGCTACACCTTC. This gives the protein CASSITGWDGYTF. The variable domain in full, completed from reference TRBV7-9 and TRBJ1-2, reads DTGVSQNPRHKITKRGQNVTFRCDPISEHNRLYWYRQTLGQGPEFLTYFQNEAQLEKSRLLSDRFSAERPKGSFSTLEIQRTEQGDSAMYLCASSITGWDGYTFGSGTRLTVV.